This T cell receptor beta chain originates from a study of shared clonotypes between healthy human individuals. Assay execution took place at the deep level. Sequencing of unsorted PBMC DNA was carried out using ten immunoSEQ deep assay plates. The method was immunoSEQ multiplex PCR; TCRdb's version includes in-frame clones alone and lacks a portion of them. The data hold about 480,000 clones, with around 79% observed a single time. When samples were unsorted, 85 million to 95 million PBMCs were used for genomic DNA. This clone appeared a few times. Its specificity is unknown. Notes on the study in general: Measured sharing among donors was expected to vary with sequencing depth.

The V end was cut by 2 bases, the J end by 3 bases, with 10 bases between. Germline assignment: CDR1 GTSNPN and CDR2 SVGIG (reference sequence). CDR3 size: 13 residues. The gene calls are TRBV30 and TRBJ1-1; D is possibly TRBD1 (6 bases). The specimen was PBMCs. This clonotype was obtained from a woman between 40 and 50 years old in good health. Some clones in this sample may be carry-over from other donors' samples. This CDR3 is CAWSPGVYTEAFF. DNA of the CDR3: TGTGCCTGGAGTCCAGGGGTTTACACTGAAGCTTTCTTT.